These 17 T cell receptor beta chains were all obtained from the same sample, sequenced in a study of CD8 T cells in Susac syndrome. RNA totalling roughly 0.45 to 1 ug underwent reverse transcription with random hexamers. TCRdb re-analysed the immunoSEQ multiplex PCR reads in MiXCR, keeping a single row per CDR3 protein. The table records fewer than 85,000 distinct CDR3 sequences, around 95% of them present only once. Input material: CD8+ T cells from PBMCs. These receptors all stem from a human donor with Susac syndrome.

For the CDR3, the DNA is TGTGCCTGGGGGGGGACTAGCGGGAGCTCCTACGAGCAGTACTTC. The encoded protein is CAWGGTSGSSYEQYF. This chain uses TRBV30 with TRBJ2-7; 14 positions agree with TRBD2. Germline trimming cut 5 bases from V and 0 bases from J; bases unmatched to any gene: 3. Germline V CDR1 and CDR2: GTSNPN, SVGIG (reference sequence). The CDR3 consists of 15 residues.

This clonotype was detected only a few times. The chain has TRBV2 and TRBJ1-1, with a tentative D call TRBD1 (6 bases). The CDR3 extends over 13 amino acids. Germline V gene lookup returns CDR1 SNHLY and CDR2 FYNNEI. V was cut by 5 bases and J by 1 base, with 8 bases left in between. Here the CDR3 DNA reads TGTGCCAGCAGTCCACAGGGGAACACTGAAGCTTTCTTT. This translates into CASSPQGNTEAFF.

V gene TRBV29-1 combines with J gene TRBJ2-7, with TRBD2 as a possible D gene (6 bases). The CDR3 has 12 residues. Germline CDR1 is SQVTM and CDR2 is ANQGSEA. Trimming removed 0 bases at V and 10 bases at J, with 13 bases between. CDR3 in amino acids: CSVEDGGVGQYF. CDR3 DNA sequence: TGCAGCGTTGAAGATGGCGGGGTAGGACAGTACTTC.

CDR3 loop: CASSDPRRGGYTF. In DNA, the CDR3 is TGTGCCAGCAGCGATCCCCGACGGGGTGGCTACACCTTC. The gene calls are TRBV12-3 or TRBV12-4 and TRBJ1-2; D gene unclear. Trimming shortened V by 6 bases and J by 7 bases, and 15 bases separated the two germline ends. The CDR3 is made up of 13 amino acids.

CDR3: CASSLSSGEQETQYF. DNA of the CDR3: TGTGCCAGCAGCCTCTCTAGCGGGGAACAAGAGACCCAGTACTTC. The V gene is TRBV13, the J gene TRBJ2-5; TRBD2 matches at 9 bases. V lost 5 bases and J lost 2; bases outside the gene matches: 6. Per germline, CDR1 PRHDT and CDR2 FYEKMQ (reference sequence). The CDR3 loop spans 15 amino acids.

This clonotype was seen a single time. The genes are TRBV5-8 and TRBJ2-1; 7 bases line up with TRBD1. Unmatched junction bases numbered 7, after V lost 4 bases and J lost 3 bases. The V gene's germline CDR1 is SGHTS and CDR2 YDEGEE. This CDR3 contains 15 residues. In DNA form, the CDR3 reads TGTGCCAGCAGCCGGGGACAGTTGAGCTACAATGAGCAGTTCTTC. Protein product: CASSRGQLSYNEQFF.

The chain employs TRBV7-9 and TRBJ1-1; 7 bases line up with TRBD1. The CDR3 covers 15 residues. In germline, CDR1 is SEHNR, CDR2 FQNEAQ (reference sequence). The junction had 5 bases not matched to a gene; V was cut back by 1 base and J by 3 bases. The CDR3 sequence: CASSLEVQGYTEAFF. The CDR3 nucleotides are TGTGCCAGCAGCTTAGAAGTACAGGGGTACACTGAAGCTTTCTTT.

The DNA for the CDR3 is TGTGCCAGCAGCCCGGGACTAGCGGGAGGGCCAATAAGGAATGAGCAGTTCTTC. Its protein product is CASSPGLAGGPIRNEQFF. This chain connects TRBV5-6 to TRBJ2-1; 16 nucleotides match TRBD2. The CDR3 is 18 residues long. Germline V gene sequence: CDR1 SGHDT, CDR2 YYEEEE. The trim removed 4 bases at V and 7 bases at J, leaving 11 bases unmatched.

The chain links TRBV19 to TRBJ1-5; 10 positions agree with TRBD1. The CDR3 is made up of 14 amino acids. CDR1 is LNHDA, CDR2 SQIVND, per germline (reference sequence). Trimming removed 8 bases from V and 5 bases from J; junction bases left unmatched: 6. The CDR3 region is CASLGQGVHQPQHF. DNA for the CDR3: TGTGCCAGTCTTGGACAGGGGGTTCATCAGCCCCAGCATTTT.

The rearrangement links TRBV20-1 to TRBJ1-2; D is perhaps TRBD1 (5 bases). This CDR3 comprises 13 residues. The V end lost 1 base, the J end lost 4 bases, and 10 bases lay between the germline ends. Per germline, CDR1 DFQATT and CDR2 SNEGSKA (reference sequence). CDR3 sequence (DNA): TGCAGTGCTAGAGGGGGGGACCCCTATGGCTACACCTTC. It is translated as CSARGGDPYGYTF.

This sequence joins TRBV6-5 and TRBJ2-2, with D perhaps assigned TRBD1 or TRBD2 (5 bases each). The CDR3 is 13 residues long. Germline V gene lookup returns CDR1 MNHEY and CDR2 SVGAGI. Here the CDR3 reads CATTWGSAGELFF. The CDR3 nucleotides read TGTGCGACAACATGGGGGAGCGCCGGGGAGCTGTTTTTT.

The chain is built from TRBV6-5 and TRBJ2-6; 10 bases match TRBD1. From germline, CDR1 is MNHEY and CDR2 SVGAGI. The CDR3 has 18 residues. Losses at the gene ends were 0 bases for V and 2 bases for J; bases not matched to a gene: 4. CDR3 residues: CASSYSQTGGPGANVLTF. The CDR3 coding sequence is TGTGCCAGCAGTTACTCCCAGACAGGGGGCCCTGGGGCCAACGTCCTGACTTTC.

The chain combines TRBV29-1 with TRBJ2-1; 12 bases align to TRBD2. Germline CDR1 and CDR2: SQVTM and ANQGSEA. The CDR3 covers 20 residues. After removal of 1 base from V and 0 bases from J, the junction contained 13 bases not matched to a gene. This chain's CDR3 is CSVEGEVTSGSLLSYNEQFF. The CDR3 coding sequence is TGCAGCGTTGAAGGAGAGGTGACTAGCGGGAGCCTACTCTCCTACAATGAGCAGTTCTTC.

In its sample, this clonotype was seen once. The chain carries TRBV9 and TRBJ1-5; TRBD1 is a possible D gene (5 bases). The germline V and J ends were trimmed by 3 bases and 9 bases, with 16 bases remaining between them. The CDR3 is 14 amino acids. The germline V gene has CDR1 SGDLS and CDR2 YYNGEE. Written as DNA, the CDR3 is TGTGCCAGCAGCGGACAGATAGGTGATGGGCCCCAGCATTTT. Translating it yields CASSGQIGDGPQHF.

The chain has TRBV15 and TRBJ2-1; no definite D call. Germline V lookup: CDR1 LNHNV, CDR2 YYDKDF (reference sequence). Trimming stripped 2 bases from V and 7 bases from J, with 6 bases between. This CDR3 contains 12 residues. This CDR3 reads CATSRRANEQFF. CDR3 nucleotide sequence: TGTGCCACCAGCAGAAGGGCAAATGAGCAGTTCTTC.

The V and J genes are TRBV5-4 and TRBJ2-1; no reliable D call. Trimming shortened V by 5 bases and J by 0 bases, and 12 bases separated the two germline ends. Looked up from germline, CDR1 is SGHNT and CDR2 is YYREEE (reference sequence). The CDR3 contains 15 residues. CDR3 nucleotide sequence: TGTGCCAGCAGTTTTGACCGAACCTCCTACAATGAGCAGTTCTTC. This gives the protein CASSFDRTSYNEQFF.

The V and J genes are TRBV15 and TRBJ2-5, with 7 bases aligning to TRBD2. The V gene's germline CDR1 is LNHNV and CDR2 YYDKDF (reference sequence). V dropped 3 bases and J dropped 3; count of bases not matched to a gene: 7. This CDR3 has 15 residues. The CDR3 nucleotides are TGTGCCACCAGCAGGGGGTCTGCGGGAGAAGAGACCCAGTACTTC. Its protein product is CATSRGSAGEETQYF.